One sample yielded the 32 T cell receptor beta chains listed below, sequenced in a study of T cell responses to AZD1222 COVID-19 vaccine. Only in-frame clones appear in the TCRdb table, and some are missing; sequencing was by immunoSEQ multiplex PCR. The sample shows fewer than 150,000 clones, 85% to 95% of them seen only once. Sequenced material: peripheral blood, taken on day 0 of AZD1222 vaccination. The receptors here all came from an adult in good health.

The chain recombines TRBV14 with TRBJ1-2; a weak D match, TRBD1 (5 bases). Per germline, CDR1 SGHDN and CDR2 FVKESK. Deletions cut 0 bases from V and 4 bases from J, with 12 bases between. The CDR3 runs to 15 residues. The CDR3 loop reads CASSQDGRASYGYTF. Here the CDR3 DNA reads TGTGCCAGCAGCCAAGATGGCAGGGCCAGCTATGGCTACACCTTC.

The chain employs TRBV2 and TRBJ2-3, with 14 bases lining up with TRBD2. Germline-derived CDR1 and CDR2 are SNHLY and FYNNEI. The CDR3 has 19 residues. The V segment lost 7 bases and the J segment 0 bases; nucleotides outside the gene matches: 12. This CDR3 is CASIGVPGLAGESTDTQYF. The CDR3 nucleotides are TGTGCCAGCATCGGGGTCCCGGGACTAGCGGGGGAGAGCACAGATACGCAGTATTTT.

The chain recombines TRBV7-9 with TRBJ1-1; weak D call: TRBD1 (5 bases). The V and J ends lost 1 base and 4 bases respectively, with 7 bases between them. Per germline, CDR1 SEHNR and CDR2 FQNEAQ (reference sequence). The CDR3 length is 13 residues. As DNA, the CDR3 is TGTGCCAGCAGCTTAGGGGGGAGCACTGAAGCTTTCTTT. It is translated as CASSLGGSTEAFF.

V is TRBV5-1 and J is TRBJ1-2, with D perhaps TRBD1 (6 bases). V was pared by 3 bases and J by 6 bases, with 12 bases between. Germline assignment: CDR1 SGHRS and CDR2 YFSETQ. This CDR3 is built from 13 residues. The DNA for the CDR3 is TGCGCCAGCAGCTCCCAGGGGACCCATGGCTACACCTTC. Translated, it gives CASSSQGTHGYTF.

The chain recombines TRBV5-8 with TRBJ1-2, with 8 nucleotides matching TRBD1. V lost 4 bases and J lost 3; bases outside the gene matches: 5. CDR3 size: 14 residues. Germline V CDR1 and CDR2: SGHTS, YDEGEE. CDR3 residues: CASSEGQEHYGYTF. The CDR3 DNA follows: TGTGCCAGCAGCGAGGGACAGGAGCACTATGGCTACACCTTC.

The gene calls are TRBV7-9 and TRBJ2-5, with 8 bases lining up with TRBD1. Germline loops: CDR1 SEHNR, CDR2 FQNEAQ (reference sequence). Trimming took 5 bases from V and 1 from J; bases not matched to a gene: 3. CDR3 length: 14 amino acids. CDR3 protein: CASSPRGLQETQYF. CDR3 bases: TGTGCCAGCAGCCCCAGGGGGCTCCAAGAGACCCAGTACTTC.

This rearrangement joins TRBV27 to TRBJ1-2, with D perhaps TRBD1 (5 bases). CDR3 length: 15 amino acids. Trimming shortened V by 7 bases and J by 0 bases, and 15 bases separated the two germline ends. Germline V CDR1 and CDR2: MNHEY, SMNVEV (reference sequence). The CDR3 nucleotides read TGTGCCAGCAAGGTATCGGGGCCAGCTAACTATGGCTACACCTTC. Amino acids: CASKVSGPANYGYTF.

The chain has TRBV18 and TRBJ2-1; 12 bases align to TRBD2. The CDR3 length is 18 residues. Losses at the gene ends were 6 bases for V and 0 bases for J; bases not matched to a gene: 9. The germline CDR1 and CDR2 sequences are KGHSH and LQKENI. The CDR3 spells CASSSRTSGTSSYNEQFF. The CDR3 DNA is TGTGCCAGCTCGTCCCGGACTAGCGGGACGAGCTCCTACAATGAGCAGTTCTTC.

This chain joins TRBV5-8 and TRBJ2-3; D is possibly TRBD1 or TRBD2 (5 bases each). The CDR3 totals 15 residues. V was clipped by 1 base and J by 2 bases, with 11 bases between them. The germline CDR1 and CDR2 sequences are SGHTS and YDEGEE. This chain's CDR3 is CASSLKRGPTDTQYF. Written as DNA, the CDR3 is TGTGCCAGCAGCTTGAAGAGGGGCCCCACAGATACGCAGTATTTT.

The chain combines TRBV2 with TRBJ2-4; 10 bases agree with TRBD2. Germline loops: CDR1 SNHLY, CDR2 FYNNEI. The V and J ends lost 7 bases and 7 bases, in that order; junction bases with no gene match: 10. The CDR3 has 15 residues. The CDR3 sequence is CASTYQAGGPNIQYF. The CDR3, as DNA: TGTGCCAGCACTTACCAAGCGGGGGGGCCGAACATTCAGTACTTC.

This clone has only one observation. V gene TRBV7-3 combines with J gene TRBJ2-1; no firm D call. Germline V gene data show CDR1 as SGHTA and CDR2 as FQGTGA. Deletions cut 4 bases from V and 3 bases from J, with 13 bases between. CDR3 length: 15 residues. CDR3 sequence: CASSSDRASYNEQFF. The DNA of the CDR3 is TGTGCCAGCAGCTCCGATAGGGCTAGCTACAATGAGCAGTTCTTC.

V gene TRBV3-1 (or the pseudogene TRBV3-2) combines with J gene TRBJ2-1; D remains unclear. This CDR3 spans 12 amino acids. Germline V gene lookup returns CDR1 LGHDT and CDR2 YNNKEL (reference sequence). V was trimmed by 0 bases and J by 12 bases, leaving 9 bases between them. As DNA, the CDR3 is TGTGCCAGCAGCCAAGAAGTGGGTTTGCAGTTCTTC. It codes for CASSQEVGLQFF.

V is TRBV7-9 and J is TRBJ2-7; D remains unclear. Germline CDR1 is SEHNR and CDR2 is FQNEAQ (reference sequence). This CDR3 region has 14 residues. V was clipped by 5 bases and J by 2 bases, with 13 bases between them. The CDR3 loop reads CASSLAGPAYEQYF. The CDR3 nucleotides are TGTGCCAGCAGCCTCGCCGGGCCGGCCTACGAGCAGTACTTC.

The chain links TRBV3-1 (or the pseudogene TRBV3-2) to TRBJ1-2, with D perhaps TRBD1 (5 bases). This CDR3 comprises 13 residues. Per the germline V gene, CDR1 is LGHDT and CDR2 is YNNKEL (reference sequence). V was clipped by 5 bases and J by 7 bases, with 14 bases between them. CDR3 protein: CASSWGRSSGYTF. Here the CDR3 DNA reads TGTGCCAGCAGCTGGGGGAGATCTAGTGGCTACACCTTC.

The chain has TRBV12-3 or TRBV12-4 and TRBJ2-7; perhaps TRBD2 as D (6 bases). V dropped 4 bases and J dropped 13 bases, with 14 bases sitting between them. The CDR3 consists of 11 residues. In DNA, the CDR3 is TGTGCCAGCAGTTCGGGGGAGAAGGGTTACTTC. Its protein product is CASSSGEKGYF.

The chain joins TRBV6-4 to TRBJ2-1; the match to TRBD2 covers 10 bases. Germline CDR1 MRHNA, CDR2 SNTAGT. This CDR3 has 15 residues. V lost 6 bases, J lost 3 bases, and 5 bases stayed unmatched. In nucleotides, the CDR3 is TGTGCCAGCAGCGCCGGGACTAGCGACTACAATGAGCAGTTCTTC. It encodes CASSAGTSDYNEQFF.

The rearrangement joins TRBV11-2 to TRBJ2-7, with D uncertain. Germline loops: CDR1 SGHAT, CDR2 FQNNGV. Trimming left V 0 bases short and J 4 bases short, with 10 bases between. The CDR3 has 14 residues. Here the CDR3 DNA reads TGTGCCAGCAGCTTAGATCCAGGCCGGTACGAGCAGTACTTC. This gives the protein CASSLDPGRYEQYF. The entire variable domain, with the rest obtained from reference TRBV11-2 and TRBJ2-7, is as follows: EAGVAQSPRYKIIEKRQSVAFWCNPISGHATLYWYQQILGQGPKLLIQFQNNGVVDDSQLPKDRFSAERLKGVDSTLKIQPAKLEDSAVYLCASSLDPGRYEQYFGPGTRLTVT.

The chain combines TRBV27 with TRBJ2-7, with D unresolved. V was cut by 5 bases and J by 7 bases, with 15 bases left in between. Germline CDR1 is MNHEY and CDR2 is SMNVEV (reference sequence). The CDR3 spans 13 residues. The CDR3 protein is CASSARSMEEQYF. For the CDR3, the DNA is TGTGCCAGCAGTGCGCGGTCCATGGAGGAGCAGTACTTC.

This chain joins TRBV9 and TRBJ2-7; D is unresolved. Germline V CDR1 and CDR2: SGDLS, YYNGEE. The length of the CDR3 is 14 residues. Trimming took off 4 bases at V and 0 bases at J, with 11 bases between the two ends. Written as DNA, the CDR3 is TGTGCCAGCAGCCCGGTATCAGACTCCTACGAGCAGTACTTC. Its protein product is CASSPVSDSYEQYF.

The V and J genes are TRBV6-1 and TRBJ1-2; tentative D call: TRBD1 (5 bases). The length of the CDR3 is 13 residues. The V end lost 2 bases, the J end lost 7 bases, and 11 bases lay between the germline ends. CDR1 MNHNS and CDR2 SASEGT come from the germline V gene. The CDR3 is CASSEIQGTGYTF. The CDR3, as DNA: TGTGCCAGCAGTGAAATTCAGGGTACTGGCTACACCTTC.

Regarding this clone: Compared with germline, one end of the junction differs, possibly owing to a read error. The V gene is TRBV3-1 (or the pseudogene TRBV3-2), the J gene TRBJ1-1; D is uncertain. CDR1 is LGHDT and CDR2 is YNNKEL in the germline V gene (reference sequence). CDR3 length equals 12 residues. For the CDR3, the DNA is TGTGCCAGCAGCCAGTTACATTCTGAGGCTTTCTTT. Amino acid sequence: CASSQLHSEAFF.

V and J are TRBV11-3 and TRBJ1-2; no definite D call. Per germline, CDR1 SGHNT and CDR2 YENEEA. The germline V and J ends were trimmed by 1 base and 6 bases, with 6 bases remaining between them. The CDR3 length is 12 residues. CDR3 sequence (DNA): TGTGCCAGCAGCTTAGCCGGGGATGGCTACACCTTC. Amino acid sequence: CASSLAGDGYTF.

On this clone: Mismatch with germline at one junction end may stem from a read error. The chain recombines TRBV2 with TRBJ2-7, with 7 nucleotides matching TRBD2. The CDR3 is 14 residues long. Germline assignment: CDR1 SNHLY and CDR2 FYNNEI. Here the CDR3 DNA reads TGTGCCAGCAATGAACGGGTGGGGGGGTACGAGCAGTACTTC. Its protein is CASNERVGGYEQYF.

This chain connects TRBV19 to TRBJ1-5; D remains unclear. Looked up from germline, CDR1 is LNHDA and CDR2 is SQIVND (reference sequence). Trimming shortened V by 2 bases and J by 5 bases, and 7 bases separated the two germline ends. The CDR3 extends over 13 amino acids. CDR3 nucleotides: TGTGCCAGTAGTATACTACCCCATCAGCCCCAGCATTTT. It is translated as CASSILPHQPQHF. Complete variable domain (other parts from reference TRBV19 and TRBJ1-5): DGGITQSPKYLFRKEGQNVTLSCEQNLNHDAMYWYRQDPGQGLRLIYYSQIVNDFQKGDIAEGYSVSREKKESFPLTVTSAQKNPTAFYLCASSILPHQPQHFGDGTRLSIL.

This sequence joins TRBV7-6 and TRBJ1-1, with TRBD1 matching over 7 bases. Germline V gene sequence: CDR1 SGHVS, CDR2 FNYEAQ. V trimming: 8 bases; J trimming: 0 bases; junction bases outside the gene matches: 6. The CDR3 covers 14 residues. The CDR3 protein is CASAPDRLNTEAFF. Written as DNA, the CDR3 is TGTGCCAGCGCCCCGGACAGGTTGAACACTGAAGCTTTCTTT.

The chain recombines TRBV7-9 with TRBJ1-1, with D uncertain. The germline gives CDR1 SEHNR, CDR2 FQNEAQ (reference sequence). V lost 4 bases to trimming and J lost 11 bases, with 17 bases between them. The CDR3 is 13 residues long. Here the CDR3 DNA reads TGTGCCAGCAGCTCCCTCCAAGTTTCGGGCGCTTTCTTT. The encoded protein is CASSSLQVSGAFF.

The chain links TRBV2 to TRBJ2-7; D remains unclear. V was trimmed by 7 bases and J by 2 bases, leaving 9 bases between them. The germline CDR1 and CDR2 sequences are SNHLY and FYNNEI. The CDR3 is 12 residues long. The CDR3 spells CASTYPPYEQYF. The CDR3 DNA follows: TGTGCCAGCACCTATCCCCCCTACGAGCAGTACTTC. The complete variable domain, with remaining parts taken from reference TRBV2 and TRBJ2-7, reads EPEVTQTPSHQVTQMGQEVILRCVPISNHLYFYWYRQILGQKVEFLVSFYNNEISEKSEIFDDQFSVERPDGSNFTLKIRSTKLEDSAMYFCASTYPPYEQYFGPGTRLTVT.

As DNA, the CDR3 is TGTGCCAGCACTGAGGGGTTCAGTCAGCCCCAGCATTTT. Its translation: CASTEGFSQPQHF. V and J are TRBV6-6 and TRBJ1-5; D perhaps matches TRBD1 (5 bases). Germline V gives CDR1 MNHNY, CDR2 SVGAGI (reference sequence). The CDR3 has 13 amino acids. Trimming stripped 7 bases from V and 6 bases from J, with 13 bases between.

The CDR3 bases are TGCGCCAGCAGCTTATCGACTAGCGGGGGGCCCACAGATACGCAGTATTTT. Translated, it gives CASSLSTSGGPTDTQYF. V and J are TRBV5-1 and TRBJ2-3; TRBD2 matches 13 bases. This CDR3 is built from 17 residues. Trimming at V came to 2 bases and at J to 2 bases, leaving 5 bases not matched to a gene. Germline CDR1 and CDR2: SGHRS and YFSETQ.

V and J are TRBV5-4 and TRBJ1-2, with 8 bases that match TRBD1. CDR3 length: 13 amino acids. With V trimmed by 4 bases and J by 8 bases, 7 bases remained unmatched. CDR1 and CDR2 from the germline V gene are SGHNT and YYREEE (reference sequence). The DNA for the CDR3 is TGTGCCAGCAGCCCGGACAGGGAGGGCGGCTACACCTTC. Translated, it gives CASSPDREGGYTF.

This chain uses TRBV18 with TRBJ2-7, with 9 positions matching TRBD2. With V trimmed by 6 bases and J by 0 bases, 3 bases remained unmatched. This CDR3 spans 14 amino acids. Germline CDR1 and CDR2: KGHSH and LQKENI. The CDR3 coding sequence is TGTGCCAGCTCCTCTAGCGGGGTCTCCTACGAGCAGTACTTC. Amino acids: CASSSSGVSYEQYF.

The CDR3 spells CSVVGGGGGSNQPQHF. The CDR3 DNA follows: TGCAGCGTTGTGGGGGGGGGTGGAGGTAGCAATCAGCCCCAGCATTTT. This sequence joins TRBV29-1 and TRBJ1-5, with D possibly being TRBD1 (5 bases). Germline V gives CDR1 SQVTM, CDR2 ANQGSEA. Trimming took 4 bases from V and 0 from J, leaving 16 bases between them. This CDR3 comprises 16 residues.